This T cell receptor beta chain was recovered during a study of blood T cell repertoires in COVID-19. Study context: Collection of acute and convalescent COVID-19 samples took place in the United States, Italy and Spain. The cDNA or gDNA used as material had been derived from T cells, B-cell-depleted T cells, or PBMCs.

In the source study's methods: Nucleated cell number was recorded as an estimate derived from reference gene primer amplification. The method was immunoSEQ multiplex PCR; TCRdb's version includes in-frame clones alone and lacks a portion of them. The DNA was the basis for D and trimming; V, J and clone size are from that table. The sample gives around 140,000 clones, around 80% of which show up once; approximately 16% is in the top ten. This clone appeared a few times. Trimming removed 4 bases at V and 6 bases at J, with 15 bases between. The CDR3 contains 14 residues. Germline lookup yields CDR1 MGHRA and CDR2 YSYEKL.

This chain joins TRBV4-1 and TRBJ1-2; D unresolved. The clonotype comes from a human donor with acute or convalescent COVID-19. The donor label of this sample is uncertain. Material for sequencing was peripheral blood. The CDR3: CASSPLRLGDGYTF. CDR3 in DNA: TGCGCCAGCAGCCCACTACGGTTGGGAGATGGCTACACCTTC.